A single sample is the source of the 27 T cell receptor beta chains below, sequenced in a study of CD8+ T cells in alopecia areata. Treatment denoted: oral pan-JAK inhibitor, 5-10 mg twice daily. cDNA prepared by RNA extraction and subsequent reverse transcription served as the template for sequencing. Only in-frame clones appear in the TCRdb table, and some are missing; sequencing was by immunoSEQ multiplex PCR. Among 150,000 to 200,000 clones listed, about three fifths were seen once. Sample: CD4+ T cells sorted from blood, taken at week 24, from a patient treated with tofacitinib. The source is a human donor with alopecia areata.

This clone was picked up a small number of times. The rearrangement uses TRBV6-1 and TRBJ1-5; TRBD1 matches at 10 bases. V dropped 8 bases and J dropped 2; count of bases not matched to a gene: 3. CDR3 size: 14 residues. Germline V gene lookup returns CDR1 MNHNS and CDR2 SASEGT. The DNA of the CDR3 is TGTGCCAGCGCCGGGACAGGGGGCAATCAGCCCCAGCATTTT. Amino acids: CASAGTGGNQPQHF.

V usage is TRBV5-1 and J usage is TRBJ2-6; TRBD1 aligns across 9 bases. CDR1 and CDR2 (germline): SGHRS, YFSETQ. This CDR3 is built from 18 residues. With 2 bases clipped from V and 2 bases from J, the junction kept 8 bases outside the gene matches. The CDR3 reads CASSFSPGQGTGANVLTF. The CDR3 DNA reads TGCGCCAGCAGCTTTTCCCCCGGACAGGGGACTGGGGCCAACGTCCTGACTTTC.

This sequence joins TRBV4-3 and TRBJ1-6, with D perhaps matching TRBD1 (5 bases). V was trimmed by 1 base and J by 7 bases, leaving 11 bases between them. CDR3 length equals 15 residues. Germline CDR1 reads LGHNA; CDR2 reads YSLEER. The chain's CDR3 is CASSQGDRPNSPLHF. CDR3 nucleotides: TGCGCCAGCAGCCAAGGAGACAGACCCAATTCACCCCTCCACTTT.

The chain has TRBV29-1 and TRBJ2-7, with TRBD1 matching 9 bases. The length of the CDR3 is 16 residues. The germline gives CDR1 SQVTM, CDR2 ANQGSEA. With 1 base clipped from V and 3 bases from J, the junction kept 10 bases outside the gene matches. The CDR3: CSVEAQRQGGIYEQYF. CDR3 DNA sequence: TGCAGCGTTGAAGCTCAACGACAGGGGGGGATCTACGAGCAGTACTTC.

There are a few counts of this clone. V usage is TRBV7-9 and J usage is TRBJ1-3; D is perhaps TRBD1 (5 bases). CDR3 length: 15 amino acids. With 4 bases removed from V and 0 bases from J, the gap between germline ends came to 10 bases. The germline gives CDR1 SEHNR, CDR2 FQNEAQ (reference sequence). The CDR3 region has the DNA TGTGCCAGCAGCTCCGGGACTCTCTCTGGAAACACCATATATTTT. Its protein is CASSSGTLSGNTIYF.

This chain uses TRBV29-1 with TRBJ1-2; D call uncertain. Trimming removed 7 bases at V and 0 bases at J, with 6 bases between. Per germline, CDR1 SQVTM and CDR2 ANQGSEA. The CDR3 spans 11 residues. The CDR3, as DNA: TGCAGCGCATCGACTAACTATGGCTACACCTTC. This encodes CSASTNYGYTF.

The chain carries TRBV27 and TRBJ1-2, with a possible D match to TRBD1 (5 bases). The germline V gene encodes CDR1 MNHEY and CDR2 SMNVEV (reference sequence). Trimming stripped 1 base from V and 4 bases from J, with 16 bases between. The CDR3 runs 16 residues. The chain's CDR3 is CASSLWGGGEGYGYTF. The CDR3 nucleotides read TGTGCCAGCAGTTTATGGGGCGGGGGAGAGGGCTATGGCTACACCTTC.

DNA for the CDR3: TGTGCCAGCGGAAAGAACAGGGGAGAAACTGAAGCTTTCTTT. It translates to CASGKNRGETEAFF. The genes are TRBV2 and TRBJ1-1; 7 nucleotides line up with TRBD1. J gave up 5 bases and V 8 bases, and 11 bases lay outside the gene matches. The CDR3 is 14 residues long. The germline V gene has CDR1 SNHLY and CDR2 FYNNEI.

V usage is TRBV7-9 and J usage is TRBJ2-7; no firm D call. V gave up 3 bases and J gave up 2 bases, with 11 bases separating them. CDR1 and CDR2 from the germline V gene are SEHNR and FQNEAQ (reference sequence). The CDR3 length is 14 residues. Written as DNA, the CDR3 is TGTGCCAGCAGCTTCCAGGCCGGACCCTACGAGCAGTACTTC. It codes for CASSFQAGPYEQYF.

This clone was recorded only once. The chain has TRBV28 and TRBJ2-5, with D unclear. The CDR3 contains 10 residues. The germline V and J ends were trimmed by 6 bases and 4 bases, with 3 bases remaining between them. Germline V gene data show CDR1 as MDHEN and CDR2 as SYDVKM. CDR3 DNA: TGTGCCAGCAGGAGAGAGACCCAGTACTTC. Translation: CASRRETQYF.

The table lists this clone with a few counts. The chain combines TRBV4-1 with TRBJ2-7; D uncertain. Germline CDR1 MGHRA, CDR2 YSYEKL. The CDR3 spans 15 residues. The germline V and J ends were trimmed by 2 bases and 3 bases, with 14 bases remaining between them. The CDR3 DNA reads TGCGCCAGCAGCCAATCGATAGGTTACGGCTACGAGCAGTACTTC. This encodes CASSQSIGYGYEQYF.

The chain couples TRBV7-9 to TRBJ1-1; D not certain. CDR3 length: 14 residues. V was shortened by 5 bases and J by 0 bases, with 10 bases between the two germline ends. The germline gives CDR1 SEHNR, CDR2 FQNEAQ (reference sequence). This chain's CDR3 is CASSLRTVNTEAFF. The CDR3 DNA reads TGTGCCAGCAGCCTACGGACGGTGAACACTGAAGCTTTCTTT. Looking up the rest from reference TRBV7-9 and TRBJ1-1 gives the full variable domain: DTGVSQNPRHKITKRGQNVTFRCDPISEHNRLYWYRQTLGQGPEFLTYFQNEAQLEKSRLLSDRFSAERPKGSFSTLEIQRTEQGDSAMYLCASSLRTVNTEAFFGQGTRLTVV.

This clone was observed once. The chain uses TRBV30 and TRBJ2-1; 8 nucleotides agree with TRBD2. Losses at the gene ends were 1 base for V and 4 bases for J; bases not matched to a gene: 6. CDR3 length: 15 amino acids. The germline V gene encodes CDR1 GTSNPN and CDR2 SVGIG (reference sequence). CDR3: CAWSAGTRTYNEQFF. The DNA for the CDR3 is TGTGCCTGGAGTGCCGGGACTAGGACTTACAATGAGCAGTTCTTC.

The rearrangement joins TRBV19 to TRBJ1-5; 11 nucleotides match TRBD1. Germline V gene lookup returns CDR1 LNHDA and CDR2 SQIVND (reference sequence). The CDR3 runs 15 residues. J lost 4 bases, V lost 4 bases, and 3 bases had no gene match. CDR3 protein: CASSRGTGGNQPQHF. CDR3 nucleotides: TGTGCCAGTAGTAGAGGGACAGGGGGGAATCAGCCCCAGCATTTT.

The rearrangement links TRBV19 to TRBJ2-7; D unresolved. V dropped 1 base and J dropped 5 bases, with 15 bases sitting between them. The V gene's germline CDR1 is LNHDA and CDR2 SQIVND (reference sequence). This CDR3 region has 15 residues. This CDR3 reads CASSIARRRRDEQYF. The CDR3 DNA reads TGTGCCAGTAGTATAGCCCGACGTAGGCGCGACGAGCAGTACTTC.

This clone was picked up a small number of times. This chain connects TRBV4-1 to TRBJ2-5, with D possibly TRBD1 on 5 matching bases. Germline V CDR1 and CDR2: MGHRA, YSYEKL. This CDR3 has 16 residues. V was trimmed by 0 bases and J by 5 bases, leaving 16 bases between them. The CDR3 sequence is CASSQDHQGWSETQYF. For the CDR3, the DNA is TGCGCCAGCAGCCAAGATCACCAGGGTTGGAGTGAGACCCAGTACTTC.

This chain uses TRBV29-1 with TRBJ1-1, with 9 bases that match TRBD1. The CDR3 totals 15 residues. Looked up from germline, CDR1 is SQVTM and CDR2 is ANQGSEA. The junction had 8 bases not matched to a gene; V was cut back by 6 bases and J by 0 bases. CDR3 region: CSVLTGGILNTEAFF. CDR3 in DNA: TGCAGCGTCCTGACAGGGGGGATCTTGAACACTGAAGCTTTCTTT.

This rearrangement joins TRBV29-1 to TRBJ1-3, with D unresolved. The CDR3 is 13 amino acids. Germline assignment: CDR1 SQVTM and CDR2 ANQGSEA. The ends were cut back, 7 bases at V and 2 bases at J, with 12 bases in the middle. The CDR3 nucleotides read TGCAGCGCAGGTCGAGGGACTGGAAACACCATATATTTT. Protein sequence: CSAGRGTGNTIYF.

With respect to this clone: The sample has other DNA sequences that encode this CDR3 too. V is TRBV5-6 and J is TRBJ2-7; D is unresolved. Germline CDR1 reads SGHDT; CDR2 reads YYEEEE. The CDR3 runs 12 residues. With 0 bases removed from V and 3 bases from J, the gap between germline ends came to 4 bases. The CDR3: CASSLGVYEQYF. The CDR3 DNA is TGTGCCAGCAGCTTGGGGGTCTACGAGCAGTACTTC.

This chain links TRBV4-3 with TRBJ2-5; no definite D call. V lost 5 bases, J lost 5 bases, and 15 bases lay in between. Germline V CDR1 and CDR2: LGHNA, YSLEER. This CDR3 spans 14 amino acids. CDR3: CASSVSSRAETQYF. The CDR3 DNA reads TGCGCCAGCAGCGTTTCGAGTAGGGCCGAGACCCAGTACTTC.

The genes are TRBV30 and TRBJ2-3, with D hard to call. With 1 base removed from V and 5 bases from J, the gap between germline ends came to 4 bases. In germline, CDR1 is GTSNPN, CDR2 SVGIG (reference sequence). CDR3 length: 11 residues. CDR3 sequence: CAWSARDTQYF. The CDR3 region has the DNA TGTGCCTGGAGTGCGAGAGATACGCAGTATTTT.

CDR3 sequence reads: CASSATVGGYGYTF. The CDR3 DNA sequence: TGCGCCAGCAGCGCAACAGTGGGGGGCTATGGCTACACCTTC. The chain is built from TRBV5-1 and TRBJ1-2; a weak D match, TRBD1 (5 bases). Trimming shortened V by 4 bases and J by 4 bases, and 14 bases separated the two germline ends. Germline V gene lookup returns CDR1 SGHRS and CDR2 YFSETQ. CDR3 size: 14 residues.

The chain has TRBV5-1 and TRBJ1-1; D gene unclear. V shed 4 bases and J shed 0 bases, with 4 bases lying between them. Germline CDR1 and CDR2: SGHRS and YFSETQ. This CDR3 spans 12 amino acids. CDR3 loop: CASSEVNTEAFF. The CDR3 nucleotides are TGCGCCAGCAGCGAGGTGAACACTGAAGCTTTCTTT.

In its sample, this clone was seen a few times. The chain uses TRBV7-2 and TRBJ2-1; 13 bases are shared with TRBD2. CDR3 length: 18 amino acids. Germline V gene sequence: CDR1 SGHTA, CDR2 FQGNSA. Trimming cost V 0 bases and J 8 bases; bases outside gene matches: 10. This CDR3 reads CASSLALLAGGTWDEQFF. For the CDR3, the DNA is TGTGCCAGCAGCTTAGCCCTACTAGCGGGAGGGACCTGGGATGAGCAGTTCTTC.

A few counts support this clone. The chain joins TRBV2 to TRBJ2-5, with a possible D match to TRBD2 (5 bases). The germline CDR1 and CDR2 sequences are SNHLY and FYNNEI. The V and J ends lost 6 bases and 2 bases respectively, with 10 bases between them. This CDR3 is 13 amino acids long. The CDR3 spells CASRAGVQETQYF. CDR3 bases: TGTGCCAGCAGAGCCGGGGTTCAAGAGACCCAGTACTTC.

This sequence joins TRBV29-1 and TRBJ2-7; D gene ambiguous. The length of the CDR3 is 11 residues. From germline, CDR1 is SQVTM and CDR2 ANQGSEA. With 4 bases removed from V and 5 bases from J, the gap between germline ends came to 9 bases. The CDR3 bases are TGCAGCGTTGCGGGTCGTGACGAGCAGTACTTC. It specifies CSVAGRDEQYF.

This chain links TRBV5-4 with TRBJ2-5; no clear D gene. The V end was cut by 1 base, the J end by 4 bases, with 8 bases between. Germline CDR1 reads SGHNT; CDR2 reads YYREEE (reference sequence). This CDR3 has 13 residues. The CDR3 nucleotides read TGTGCCAGCAGCTTGCCCTCGGGAGAGACCCAGTACTTC. It translates to CASSLPSGETQYF.